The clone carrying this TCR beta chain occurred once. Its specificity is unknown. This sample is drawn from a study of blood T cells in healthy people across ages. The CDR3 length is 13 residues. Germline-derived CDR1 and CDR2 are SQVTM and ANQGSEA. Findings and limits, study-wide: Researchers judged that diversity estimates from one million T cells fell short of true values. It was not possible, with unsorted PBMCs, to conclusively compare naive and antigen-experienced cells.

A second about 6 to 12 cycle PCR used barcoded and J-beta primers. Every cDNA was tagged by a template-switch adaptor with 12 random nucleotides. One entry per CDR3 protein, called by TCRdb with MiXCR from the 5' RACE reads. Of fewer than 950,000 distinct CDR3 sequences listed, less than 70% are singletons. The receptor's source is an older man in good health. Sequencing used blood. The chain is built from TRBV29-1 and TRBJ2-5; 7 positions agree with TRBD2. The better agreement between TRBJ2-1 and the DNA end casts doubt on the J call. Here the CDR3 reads CSLSGTITTGQFF. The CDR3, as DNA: TGCAGCCTCTCCGGGACTATTACGACTGGGCAGTTCTTC.